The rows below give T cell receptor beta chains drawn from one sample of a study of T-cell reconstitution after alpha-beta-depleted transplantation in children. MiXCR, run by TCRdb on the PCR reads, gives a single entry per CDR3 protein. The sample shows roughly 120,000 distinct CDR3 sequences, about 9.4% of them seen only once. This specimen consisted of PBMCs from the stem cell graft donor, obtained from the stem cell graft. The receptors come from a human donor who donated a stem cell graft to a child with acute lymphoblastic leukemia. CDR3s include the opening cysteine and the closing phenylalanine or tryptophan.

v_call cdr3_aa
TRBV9 CASSVQESSYNEQFF
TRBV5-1 CASSLRGMYQETQYF
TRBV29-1 CSVNRGPQETQYF
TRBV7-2 CASSSSGRTGGAFTDTQYF
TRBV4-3 CASSQVSFDEQFF
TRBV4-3 CASSQDPGVAPTNEKLFF
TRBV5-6 CASSLGGGHPYNEQFF
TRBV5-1 CASSLGLAGSTDTQYF
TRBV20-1 CSARDRGEETQYF
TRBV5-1 CASSWDGYEQYF
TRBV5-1 CASSKGQGAESYNEQFF
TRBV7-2 CASSLGGATNQPQHF
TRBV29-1 CSVAGQGHRELFF
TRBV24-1 CATSEAGTGAVTDTQYF
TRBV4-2 CASSQGPGLAASYEQYF
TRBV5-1 CASSLVRGGRTDTQYF
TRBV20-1 CSAAELANSGANVLTF
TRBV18 CASSPLTQETQYF
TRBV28 CASSFRQGVSYEQYF
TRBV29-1 CSVEYRSNEQFF
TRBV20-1 CSVPGQGDTYEQYF
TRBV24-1 CATSDPTGGLGVLNEQFF